The 29 T cell receptor beta chains below all came from one sample that was sequenced in a study of monozygotic twins with inflammatory bowel disease. TCRdb reprocessed the 5' RACE reads, keeping one entry per CDR3 protein, no DNA. Recorded for this sample: more than 100,000 distinct CDR3 sequences. Sequencing used blood. These receptor sequences come from a human donor with ulcerative colitis or Crohn's disease, or a healthy co-twin of an affected twin (not recorded which).

The chain joins TRBV11-3 to TRBJ1-1; the TRBD1 assignment by TCRdb is unverifiable without DNA. The CDR3 loop spans 13 amino acids. Germline CDR1 and CDR2: SGHNT and YENEEA. CDR3 loop: CASMSGGITEAFF.

The rearrangement joins TRBV7-2 to TRBJ2-7; the TCRdb call, TRBD2, lacks DNA for checking. The CDR3 sequence is 15 residues long. Germline CDR1 is SGHTA and CDR2 is FQGNSA. The CDR3 loop is CASSSKTGTVYEQYF. Looking up the rest from reference TRBV7-2 and TRBJ2-7 gives the full variable domain: GAGVSQSPSNKVTEKGKDVELRCDPISGHTALYWYRQSLGQGLEFLIYFQGNSAPDKSGLPSDRFSAERTGGSVSTLTIQRTQQEDSAVYLCASSSKTGTVYEQYFGPGTRLTVT.

This chain connects TRBV7-2 to TRBJ2-7. Germline CDR1 and CDR2: SGHTA and FQGNSA. CDR3 length equals 13 residues. This chain's CDR3 is CASSPRTVYEQYF.

J is TRBJ2-3 and V is TRBV7-2; without DNA, the TCRdb call of TRBD2 cannot be checked. Germline V gives CDR1 SGHTA, CDR2 FQGNSA. This CDR3 spans 16 amino acids. The CDR3 reads CASSLLLAGEFDTQYF.

This rearrangement joins TRBV5-6 to TRBJ2-2; TCRdb picks TRBD1, but there is no DNA to check that call. CDR1 and CDR2 (germline): SGHDT, YYEEEE. This CDR3 is 14 amino acids long. CDR3: CASSATENTGELFF.

The chain combines TRBV4-3 with TRBJ2-3. The length of the CDR3 is 14 residues. The germline V gene encodes CDR1 LGHNA and CDR2 YSLEER. CDR3: CASSQDLLSDTQYF.

The chain joins TRBV7-2 to TRBJ2-5; the TRBD1 assignment by TCRdb is unverifiable without DNA. CDR1 SGHTA and CDR2 FQGNSA come from the germline V gene. This CDR3 has 18 amino acids. This CDR3 reads CASSSQLPGQGALKTQYF.

The gene calls are TRBV7-2 and TRBJ1-3; TCRdb lists TRBD1, though no DNA is available to test this call. Germline CDR1 reads SGHTA; CDR2 reads FQGNSA. The CDR3 length is 16 residues. Here the CDR3 reads CASKPLSTGEGNTIYF. The whole variable domain, remainder taken from reference TRBV7-2 and TRBJ1-3, is GAGVSQSPSNKVTEKGKDVELRCDPISGHTALYWYRQSLGQGLEFLIYFQGNSAPDKSGLPSDRFSAERTGGSVSTLTIQRTQQEDSAVYLCASKPLSTGEGNTIYFGEGSWLTVV.

This chain uses TRBV9 with TRBJ2-5; TCRdb gives TRBD1 as the D gene, but with no DNA this cannot be confirmed. Germline V gene sequence: CDR1 SGDLS, CDR2 YYNGEE. This CDR3 has 19 residues. CDR3: CASSVGERGWLADQETQYF.

V usage is TRBV7-2 and J usage is TRBJ1-1. In germline, CDR1 is SGHTA, CDR2 FQGNSA. The CDR3 runs 14 residues. The CDR3 protein is CASSYKLGRAEAFF.

This chain links TRBV5-5 with TRBJ1-2; TCRdb reports TRBD1, a call that lacks DNA to check it against. CDR1 and CDR2 (germline): SGHKS, YYEKEE (reference sequence). The CDR3 runs 13 residues. CDR3 sequence: CASSLDPDYGYTF.

The chain employs TRBV20-1 and TRBJ1-1. CDR1 and CDR2 (germline): DFQATT, SNEGSKA (reference sequence). The CDR3 covers 13 residues. CDR3 protein: CSASLGRLAEAFF.

The chain couples TRBV10-3 to TRBJ2-1. The germline CDR1 and CDR2 sequences are ENHRY and SYGVKD. This CDR3 spans 15 amino acids. CDR3: CAISESHRFNNEQFF.

V is TRBV7-2 and J is TRBJ2-7. Germline V gene lookup returns CDR1 SGHTA and CDR2 FQGNSA. The CDR3 is 12 residues long. The CDR3 region is CASSFRREEQYF.

The chain's CDR3 is CASSPGLAGWFEQYF. The rearrangement uses TRBV5-1 and TRBJ2-7; the D call from TCRdb, TRBD2, cannot be confirmed without DNA. Germline CDR1 and CDR2: SGHRS and YFSETQ. CDR3 length: 15 residues. Variable domain in full (rest from reference TRBV5-1 and TRBJ2-7): KAGVTQTPRYLIKTRGQQVTLSCSPISGHRSVSWYQQTPGQGLQFLFEYFSETQRNKGNFPGRFSGRQFSNSRSEMNVSTLELGDSALYLCASSPGLAGWFEQYFGPGTRLTVT.

This chain connects TRBV6-4 to TRBJ2-5; TCRdb gives TRBD2 as the D gene, but with no DNA this cannot be confirmed. Per germline, CDR1 MRHNA and CDR2 SNTAGT. This CDR3 comprises 14 residues. This chain's CDR3 is CASRKTGVRETQYF.

The J gene is TRBJ2-7, the V gene TRBV11-2; without DNA, the TCRdb call of TRBD1 cannot be checked. From germline, CDR1 is SGHAT and CDR2 FQNNGV. The CDR3 is 16 amino acids. CDR3 amino acids: CASSLAIRTGRYEQYF.

This sequence joins TRBV11-2 and TRBJ2-3. The germline V gene has CDR1 SGHAT and CDR2 FQNNGV. The CDR3 contains 13 residues. The CDR3 region is CASSPYRVDTQYF. The whole variable domain, filled in from reference TRBV11-2 and TRBJ2-3, reads EAGVAQSPRYKIIEKRQSVAFWCNPISGHATLYWYQQILGQGPKLLIQFQNNGVVDDSQLPKDRFSAERLKGVDSTLKIQPAKLEDSAVYLCASSPYRVDTQYFGPGTRLTVL.

The chain joins TRBV4-2 to TRBJ1-5; TCRdb picks TRBD1, but there is no DNA to check that call. CDR1 LGHNA and CDR2 YNFKEQ come from the germline V gene. CDR3 length: 18 amino acids. CDR3 sequence: CASSQRTGIQWENQPQHF.

The chain employs TRBV6-5 and TRBJ2-7; as DNA is missing, the TRBD1 call by TCRdb cannot be tested. Germline lookup yields CDR1 MNHEY and CDR2 SVGAGI. There are 14 residues in the CDR3. CDR3 amino acids: CASSHTGGGYEQYF.

The chain uses TRBV5-4 and TRBJ2-1; the D call from TCRdb, TRBD1, cannot be confirmed without DNA. The length of the CDR3 is 13 residues. CDR1 and CDR2 (germline): SGHNT, YYREEE (reference sequence). CDR3 amino acids: CASSRGQGNEQFF.

The genes are TRBV20-1 and TRBJ1-4. This CDR3 region has 15 residues. In germline, CDR1 is DFQATT, CDR2 SNEGSKA (reference sequence). CDR3 region: CSAIVAGLEEEKLFF.

The chain is built from TRBV11-2 and TRBJ2-1; TCRdb's assignment of TRBD2 cannot be checked, as there is no DNA. The CDR3 covers 18 residues. Germline V gene sequence: CDR1 SGHAT, CDR2 FQNNGV. The CDR3: CASSKGLAGVLSYNEQFF. The complete variable domain, with remaining parts taken from reference TRBV11-2 and TRBJ2-1, reads EAGVAQSPRYKIIEKRQSVAFWCNPISGHATLYWYQQILGQGPKLLIQFQNNGVVDDSQLPKDRFSAERLKGVDSTLKIQPAKLEDSAVYLCASSKGLAGVLSYNEQFFGPGTRLTVL.

The chain links TRBV5-5 to TRBJ2-1; the D call from TCRdb, TRBD1, cannot be confirmed without DNA. Germline loops: CDR1 SGHKS, CDR2 YYEKEE (reference sequence). The CDR3 totals 14 residues. The CDR3 sequence is CASIEKGGSNEQFF. Based on the CDR3 plus reference TRBV5-5 and TRBJ2-1, the full variable domain is DAGVTQSPTHLIKTRGQQVTLRCSPISGHKSVSWYQQVLGQGPQFIFQYYEKEERGRGNFPDRFSARQFPNYSSELNVNALLLGDSALYLCASIEKGGSNEQFFGPGTRLTVL.

The V and J genes are TRBV25-1 and TRBJ2-7; lacking DNA, the TRBD1 call made by TCRdb goes unchecked. CDR1 MGHDK and CDR2 SYGVNS come from the germline V gene. CDR3 size: 14 residues. The CDR3 loop reads CASSEWGTGIAQYF.

The J gene is TRBJ1-6, the V gene TRBV28; TCRdb designates TRBD1, a call that cannot be tested without DNA. Germline lookup yields CDR1 MDHEN and CDR2 SYDVKM. The CDR3 covers 14 residues. The CDR3 sequence is CASSSGQGRSPLHF.

CDR3 amino acids: CASSLRGPSNQPQHF. The chain joins TRBV5-6 to TRBJ1-5; TCRdb picks TRBD1, but there is no DNA to check that call. This CDR3 is built from 15 residues. Germline V CDR1 and CDR2: SGHDT, YYEEEE.

The chain has TRBV7-2 and TRBJ1-2. This CDR3 has 15 residues. Per the germline V gene, CDR1 is SGHTA and CDR2 is FQGNSA. CDR3 residues: CASSLGSGKNYGYTF.

This chain uses TRBV5-1 with TRBJ2-1; TCRdb names TRBD2, which stays unverified in the absence of DNA. CDR3 size: 15 residues. The germline V gene encodes CDR1 SGHRS and CDR2 YFSETQ. CDR3 region: CASSFLAGVDNEQFF. Together with reference TRBV5-1 and TRBJ2-1, the CDR3 gives the full variable domain: KAGVTQTPRYLIKTRGQQVTLSCSPISGHRSVSWYQQTPGQGLQFLFEYFSETQRNKGNFPGRFSGRQFSNSRSEMNVSTLELGDSALYLCASSFLAGVDNEQFFGPGTRLTVL.